This passage covers 25 T cell receptor beta chains from one sample sequenced in a study of beta chain features in type 1 diabetes. Expressed TCRB transcripts got sequenced, as all isolated RNA was reverse transcribed. Sequencing was performed with immunoSEQ multiplex PCR; in TCRdb, only in-frame clones are kept and a portion is missing. The sample contains about 150,000 clones, roughly 11% of which appear only once. Material for sequencing was central memory CD4+ T cells from blood. Source of these receptors: a young man in good health.

This clone was observed a handful of times. The chain joins TRBV5-5 to TRBJ2-4; D unresolved. Looked up from germline, CDR1 is SGHKS and CDR2 is YYEKEE (reference sequence). V was clipped by 1 base and J by 4 bases, with 6 bases between them. CDR3 length: 13 amino acids. In DNA, the CDR3 is TGTGCCAGCAGCTTGTCCGGGAAAAACATTCAGTACTTC. Amino acids: CASSLSGKNIQYF. Looking up the rest from reference TRBV5-5 and TRBJ2-4 gives the full variable domain: DAGVTQSPTHLIKTRGQQVTLRCSPISGHKSVSWYQQVLGQGPQFIFQYYEKEERGRGNFPDRFSARQFPNYSSELNVNALLLGDSALYLCASSLSGKNIQYFGAGTRLSVL.

The rearrangement uses TRBV4-2 and TRBJ2-7; D gene uncertain. Germline CDR1 is LGHNA and CDR2 is YNFKEQ. V was cut by 0 bases and J by 4 bases, with 10 bases left in between. This CDR3 comprises 14 residues. The CDR3 spells CASSQEPIGYEQYF. The DNA of the CDR3 is TGTGCCAGCAGCCAAGAGCCGATTGGGTACGAGCAGTACTTC.

The chain couples TRBV7-2 to TRBJ2-7; tentatively, D is TRBD2 (5 bases). Germline CDR1 reads SGHTA; CDR2 reads FQGNSA. The V end was cut by 0 bases, the J end by 3 bases, with 9 bases between. The CDR3 contains 14 residues. CDR3 in DNA: TGTGCCAGCAGCTTAGCGGGAGCCGGCTACGAGCAGTACTTC. Its translation is CASSLAGAGYEQYF.

The V and J genes are TRBV2 and TRBJ2-5; 8 nucleotides match TRBD1. The CDR3 sequence is 15 residues long. In germline, CDR1 is SNHLY, CDR2 FYNNEI. V was pared by 4 bases and J by 5 bases, with 9 bases of the junction left unmatched. CDR3 in DNA: TGTGCCAGCAGTGCGACAGGGGCAAATCGGGAGACCCAGTACTTC. Its protein product is CASSATGANRETQYF.

This chain joins TRBV28 and TRBJ2-3, with a tentative D call TRBD2 (6 bases). V was cut by 6 bases and J by 4 bases, with 17 bases left in between. CDR1 and CDR2 (germline): MDHEN, SYDVKM. This CDR3 is built from 15 residues. The CDR3 coding sequence is TGTGCCAGCAGGCCGGGACTCGCAAAGGCAGATACGCAGTATTTT. Its protein product is CASRPGLAKADTQYF.

This clone was detected a few times. This chain uses TRBV5-1 with TRBJ1-5, with 9 bases lining up with TRBD1. With 2 bases clipped from V and 10 bases from J, the junction kept 7 bases outside the gene matches. The CDR3 is 14 residues long. Germline-derived CDR1 and CDR2 are SGHRS and YFSETQ. The CDR3 DNA is TGCGCCAGCAGCTTCGGGACAGGGACAAGTCCCCAGCATTTT. Translation: CASSFGTGTSPQHF.

The chain employs TRBV7-2 and TRBJ2-7; 11 bases match TRBD2. V trimming: 2 bases; J trimming: 2 bases; junction bases outside the gene matches: 11. The CDR3 runs to 18 residues. The V gene's germline CDR1 is SGHTA and CDR2 FQGNSA. CDR3 nucleotide sequence: TGTGCCAGCAGCTTACGAAGAACTAGCGGGAGTCAGGCCTACGAGCAGTACTTC. Translation gives CASSLRRTSGSQAYEQYF.

This clone was observed a handful of times. Other nucleotide sequences from this sample produce the same CDR3. The chain is built from TRBV7-9 and TRBJ1-2, with D uncertain. Trimming shortened V by 5 bases and J by 3 bases, and 7 bases separated the two germline ends. Germline assignment: CDR1 SEHNR and CDR2 FQNEAQ (reference sequence). The CDR3 runs to 12 residues. DNA for the CDR3: TGTGCCAGCAGCGAGACGGACTATGGCTACACCTTC. It specifies CASSETDYGYTF.

This clone was seen only a few times. V gene TRBV20-1 combines with J gene TRBJ1-2; D gene unclear. CDR1 is DFQATT and CDR2 is SNEGSKA in the germline V gene (reference sequence). The CDR3 is 11 residues long. Trimming took 2 bases from V and 8 from J, leaving 9 bases between them. In DNA, the CDR3 is TGCAGTGCTAGACAGGACCCAGGCTACACCTTC. Protein sequence: CSARQDPGYTF.

The chain is built from TRBV7-2 and TRBJ2-7; 9 bases agree with TRBD1. Germline V gene sequence: CDR1 SGHTA, CDR2 FQGNSA. V lost 2 bases and J lost 6; bases outside the gene matches: 14. The CDR3 is 17 amino acids. The CDR3 sequence is CASSLIPTGTGISEQYF. The CDR3 bases are TGTGCCAGCAGCTTAATCCCCACCGGGACAGGGATAAGCGAGCAGTACTTC.

The chain links TRBV18 to TRBJ2-7; a possible D gene is TRBD2 (5 bases). The CDR3 contains 13 residues. The V gene lost 2 bases and the J gene lost 2 bases, with 7 bases spanning the gap. In germline, CDR1 is KGHSH, CDR2 LQKENI. CDR3 DNA: TGTGCCAGCTCACCAGGACTCCCCTACGAGCAGTACTTC. This codes for CASSPGLPYEQYF.

The chain combines TRBV7-3 with TRBJ2-2, with 8 bases that match TRBD1. Germline loops: CDR1 SGHTA, CDR2 FQGTGA. This CDR3 has 16 residues. V gave up 4 bases and J gave up 5 bases; unmatched junction bases: 9. Written as DNA, the CDR3 is TGTGCCAGCAGCTCCTCGGACAGGGTTGGGACCGGGGAGCTGTTTTTT. Its translation is CASSSSDRVGTGELFF.

The chain recombines TRBV7-2 with TRBJ2-1; D unclear. The germline CDR1 and CDR2 sequences are SGHTA and FQGNSA. This CDR3 is built from 14 residues. V gave up 3 bases and J gave up 1 base, with 7 bases separating them. In DNA form, the CDR3 reads TGTGCCAGCAGCTTCGACGGTTCCTACAATGAGCAGTTCTTC. It specifies CASSFDGSYNEQFF.

The chain couples TRBV18 to TRBJ2-3, with 8 bases that match TRBD2. The germline CDR1 and CDR2 sequences are KGHSH and LQKENI. This CDR3 region has 16 residues. V lost 3 bases to trimming and J lost 4 bases; unmatched junction nucleotides: 9. The CDR3 bases are TGTGCCAGCTCACCCCCGGGACTAGGGTACGCAGATACGCAGTATTTT. Amino acids: CASSPPGLGYADTQYF. The complete variable domain, with remaining parts taken from reference TRBV18 and TRBJ2-3, reads NAGVMQNPRHLVRRRGQEARLRCSPMKGHSHVYWYRQLPEEGLKFMVYLQKENIIDESGMPKERFSAEFPKEGPSILRIQQVVRGDSAAYFCASSPPGLGYADTQYFGPGTRLTVL.

This chain connects TRBV6-5 to TRBJ2-7; possible D gene TRBD2, 5 bases. Trimming left V 7 bases short and J 3 bases short, with 16 bases between. This CDR3 comprises 14 residues. In germline, CDR1 is MNHEY, CDR2 SVGAGI. CDR3 protein: CASNSEGFGYEQYF. CDR3 bases: TGTGCCAGCAACTCCGAGGGTTTTGGCTACGAGCAGTACTTC.

This clone was seen a handful of times. V and J are TRBV5-1 and TRBJ1-5; D not certain. The V gene lost 4 bases and the J gene lost 5 bases, with 13 bases spanning the gap. Germline loops: CDR1 SGHRS, CDR2 YFSETQ. CDR3 length: 14 amino acids. DNA for the CDR3: TGCGCCAGCAGCGTCTCCGCCGGGGATCAGCCCCAGCATTTT. This codes for CASSVSAGDQPQHF.

This clone was observed a handful of times. This chain links TRBV27 with TRBJ1-1; D uncertain. The CDR3 loop spans 13 amino acids. The germline V and J ends were trimmed by 7 bases and 1 base, with 10 bases remaining between them. From germline, CDR1 is MNHEY and CDR2 SMNVEV (reference sequence). In nucleotides, the CDR3 is TGTGCCAGCATGCCGGGCACGAACACTGAAGCTTTCTTT. It yields the protein CASMPGTNTEAFF.

The chain has TRBV9 and TRBJ1-2; no clear D gene. Trimming left V 7 bases short and J 4 bases short, with 17 bases between. Germline V lookup: CDR1 SGDLS, CDR2 YYNGEE. CDR3 length equals 14 residues. CDR3 DNA sequence: TGTGCCAGCGCTGGGCGGGGAGGCCCCTATGGCTACACCTTC. Translated: CASAGRGGPYGYTF.

This clone has just a few counts. This chain joins TRBV9 and TRBJ2-7; 8 nucleotides match TRBD1. The ends lost 4 bases at V and 2 bases at J; junction bases unmatched: 20. This CDR3 has 19 amino acids. Germline assignment: CDR1 SGDLS and CDR2 YYNGEE. The CDR3 DNA reads as TGTGCCAGCAGCTTATCCCAAAGTCCACAGGGGGGCTCCACCTACGAGCAGTACTTC. Its translation: CASSLSQSPQGGSTYEQYF.

V is TRBV28 and J is TRBJ1-6; TRBD1 might be the D (5 bases). Germline CDR1 MDHEN, CDR2 SYDVKM. The CDR3 loop spans 16 amino acids. As DNA, the CDR3 is TGTGTCTCAGCCCGGGGGGGAGGCTCCTATAATTCACCCCTCCACTTT. Protein: CVSARGGGSYNSPLHF.

This clone has more than one count but fewer than ten. V and J are TRBV6-5 and TRBJ1-1; D not certain. Looked up from germline, CDR1 is MNHEY and CDR2 is SVGAGI. The CDR3 totals 14 residues. Trimming pared 6 bases from V and 11 bases from J, leaving 22 bases between. CDR3 residues: CASSPLLRRGSAFF. The CDR3 coding sequence is TGTGCCAGCAGCCCTCTACTACGTCGAGGATCGGCTTTCTTT.

Here the CDR3 DNA reads TGCAGTGCGGAGCCCCGTAGGGGCTACACCTTC. Translated: CSAEPRRGYTF. The gene calls are TRBV20-1 and TRBJ1-2; D is uncertain. The CDR3 totals 11 residues. Germline CDR1 reads DFQATT; CDR2 reads SNEGSKA (reference sequence). V lost 6 bases and J lost 8, with 13 bases in between.

This clone appeared a single time. Here the CDR3 DNA reads TGTGCCAGCAGTTTTGCAGGGCCGCCCGAGGGATATGGCTACACCTTC. It codes for CASSFAGPPEGYGYTF. The chain joins TRBV28 to TRBJ1-2, with D maybe TRBD1 (5 bases). This CDR3 is 16 amino acids long. Trimming left V 3 bases short and J 5 bases short, with 19 bases between. Germline V gene sequence: CDR1 MDHEN, CDR2 SYDVKM.

A few counts support this clone. This sequence joins TRBV5-1 and TRBJ1-2; D is uncertain. V shed 0 bases and J shed 6 bases, with 12 bases lying between them. Per the germline V gene, CDR1 is SGHRS and CDR2 is YFSETQ. The CDR3 sequence is 14 residues long. CDR3 sequence: CASSLGRPEDGYTF. The CDR3 nucleotides are TGCGCCAGCAGCTTGGGACGGCCGGAGGATGGCTACACCTTC. The full variable domain, completed using reference TRBV5-1 and TRBJ1-2, is KAGVTQTPRYLIKTRGQQVTLSCSPISGHRSVSWYQQTPGQGLQFLFEYFSETQRNKGNFPGRFSGRQFSNSRSEMNVSTLELGDSALYLCASSLGRPEDGYTFGSGTRLTVV.

A note on this clone: It is likely a read error: a sequence one base away is far more abundant. CDR3 region: CASSLRGLVYEQYF. The CDR3 DNA reads as TGTGCCAGCAGCTTGAGGGGCCTCGTCTACGAGCAGTACTTC. V is TRBV11-2 and J is TRBJ2-7; either TRBD1 or TRBD2 may fit D (5 bases each). This CDR3 is built from 14 residues. In germline, CDR1 is SGHAT, CDR2 FQNNGV. Between the trimmed V and J ends, which lost 3 bases and 3 bases, there was a span of 12 bases.